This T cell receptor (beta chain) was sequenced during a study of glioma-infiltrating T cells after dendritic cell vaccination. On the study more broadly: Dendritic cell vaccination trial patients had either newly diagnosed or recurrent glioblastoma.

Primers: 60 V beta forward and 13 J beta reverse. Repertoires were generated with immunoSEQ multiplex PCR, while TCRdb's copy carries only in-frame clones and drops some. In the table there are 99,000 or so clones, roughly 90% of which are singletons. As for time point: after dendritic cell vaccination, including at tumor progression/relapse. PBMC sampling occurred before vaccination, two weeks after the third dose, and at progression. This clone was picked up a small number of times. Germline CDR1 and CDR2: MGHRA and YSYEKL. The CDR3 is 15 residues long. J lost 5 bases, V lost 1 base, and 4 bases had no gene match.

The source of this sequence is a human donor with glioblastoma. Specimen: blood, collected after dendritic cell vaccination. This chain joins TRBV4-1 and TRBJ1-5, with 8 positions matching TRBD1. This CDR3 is CASSQAGGTDQPQHF. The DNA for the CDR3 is TGCGCCAGCAGCCAAGCAGGGGGCACAGATCAGCCCCAGCATTTT.